A selection of T cell receptor beta chains follows, all from one sample in a study of blood T cell repertoires in COVID-19. Sequencing used immunoSEQ multiplex PCR; TCRdb keeps in-frame clones, though not all of them. The sample has around 310,000 clones; over 80% are singletons. Sequenced sample: PBMCs or T cells enriched from blood (not recorded which). These receptor sequences come from a man aged 25 to 45 who had recovered from COVID-19. The CDR3 runs from the conserved cysteine through the conserved F or W. The D gene is left open where the match is weak. Size is stated for part of the rows, as once, few or many counts, or as a class when the clone is expanded.

V gene	clone size	J gene	D gene	CDR3 protein	CDR3 DNA
TRBV2	.	TRBJ1-1	.	CASRWQVGTEAFF	TGTGCCAGCCGATGGCAGGTTGGAACTGAAGCTTTCTTT
TRBV5-6	.	TRBJ1-3	TRBD1	CASSRQGLSAGNTIYF	TGTGCCAGCAGCCGACAGGGGTTATCGGCTGGAAACACCATATATTTT
TRBV28	once	TRBJ1-2	.	CASSLLQSYGYTF	TGTGCCAGCAGTTTATTACAGAGCTATGGCTACACCTTC
TRBV12-3/TRBV12-4	.	TRBJ2-7	TRBD1	CASRPGQYYEQYF	TGTGCCAGCAGACCGGGACAGTACTACGAGCAGTACTTC
TRBV9	.	TRBJ1-2	TRBD1	CASSADGLGQGGSNYGYTF	TGTGCCAGCAGCGCGGACGGCCTGGGACAGGGGGGCTCTAACTATGGCTACACCTTC
TRBV19	.	TRBJ1-2	.	CASSIPGYSGYTF	TGTGCCAGTAGTATCCCAGGGTACTCTGGCTACACCTTC
TRBV19	.	TRBJ2-7	.	CASSTRGLINPYEQYF	TGTGCCAGTAGTACAAGGGGACTGATTAACCCCTACGAGCAGTACTTC
TRBV2	.	TRBJ2-7	.	CASSVPAGSSYEQYF	TGTGCCAGCAGTGTGCCGGCGGGGAGCTCCTACGAGCAGTACTTC
TRBV2	.	TRBJ1-1	.	CASSELSNTEAFF	TGTGCCAGCAGTGAATTGTCTAACACTGAAGCTTTCTTT
TRBV6-5	.	TRBJ2-7	.	CASSLTGPSYEQYF	TGTGCCAGCAGCCTGACAGGCCCATCCTACGAGCAGTACTTC
TRBV27	.	TRBJ1-4	.	CASSSIFGLNRATNEKLFF	TGTGCCAGCAGTTCTATTTTTGGGCTTAACAGAGCAACTAATGAAAAACTGTTTTTT
TRBV18	.	TRBJ1-1	.	CASSPFRDSKSEAFF	TGTGCCAGCTCACCTTTCAGGGACTCGAAATCTGAAGCTTTCTTT
TRBV5-1	.	TRBJ2-7	.	CASSSATGGITYEQYF	TGCGCCAGCAGCTCGGCGACAGGCGGAATTACCTACGAGCAGTACTTC
TRBV19	.	TRBJ1-1	.	CASSIVDKGEAFF	TGTGCCAGTAGTATAGTAGACAAAGGTGAAGCTTTCTTT
TRBV19	.	TRBJ1-1	TRBD1	CASHSPGQGMNTEAFF	TGTGCCAGCCATTCTCCGGGACAGGGGATGAACACTGAAGCTTTCTTT
TRBV5-4	.	TRBJ2-1	TRBD2	CASVASGAYNEQFF	TGTGCCAGCGTGGCTAGCGGGGCCTACAATGAGCAGTTCTTC
TRBV10-1	once	TRBJ2-2	.	CASRRNTGSDGELFF	TGCGCCAGCAGGAGAAATACAGGGTCGGACGGGGAGCTGTTTTTT
TRBV30	.	TRBJ1-4	.	CAWSSMGKGEKLFF	TGTGCCTGGAGTTCGATGGGAAAGGGGGAAAAACTGTTTTTT
TRBV5-5	once	TRBJ1-2	.	CASSSPRGTVYGYTF	TGTGCCAGCAGCTCCCCCCGGGGGACGGTCTATGGCTACACCTTC
TRBV28	.	TRBJ1-6	TRBD1	CASRRTGNNSPLHF	TGTGCCAGCAGACGGACAGGGAATAATTCACCCCTCCACTTT
TRBV18	.	TRBJ2-7	TRBD1	CASSGQGANYEQYF	TGTGCCAGCTCAGGACAGGGGGCGAACTACGAGCAGTACTTC
TRBV5-1	.	TRBJ2-3	.	CASSALGGQDTDTQYF	TGCGCCAGCAGCGCGCTGGGGGGGCAGGACACAGATACGCAGTATTTT
TRBV6-5	.	TRBJ1-2	.	CASSYSMGRWGYTF	TGTGCCAGCAGTTACTCAATGGGGCGGTGGGGCTACACCTTC
TRBV12-3/TRBV12-4	.	TRBJ1-1	.	CASSFAGATEAFF	TGTGCCAGCAGTTTTGCAGGGGCCACTGAAGCTTTCTTT
TRBV28	.	TRBJ1-2	TRBD1	CASSLPGTGHYGYTF	TGTGCCAGCAGTTTACCTGGGACAGGGCACTATGGCTACACCTTC
TRBV12-2	few	TRBJ2-3	.	CASRIGGGAGTQYF	TGTGCAAGTCGCATTGGTGGGGGGGCCGGTACGCAGTATTTT
TRBV2	.	TRBJ1-3	TRBD1	CASSAGQGAGNTIYF	TGTGCCAGCAGTGCAGGACAGGGGGCTGGAAACACCATATATTTT
TRBV5-6	.	TRBJ2-7	.	CASSLGAGDEQYF	TGTGCCAGCAGCTTGGGGGCCGGGGACGAGCAGTACTTC
TRBV24-1	.	TRBJ2-1	.	CATSVGTPISSSYNEQFF	TGTGCCACCAGCGTCGGGACACCCATTTCGAGCTCCTACAATGAGCAGTTCTTC
TRBV4-1	.	TRBJ2-7	.	CASSQRQDDNEQYF	TGCGCCAGCAGCCAGAGACAGGATGATAACGAGCAGTACTTC
TRBV25-1	.	TRBJ2-5	.	CASSDGVQETQYF	TGTGCCAGCAGTGACGGGGTCCAAGAGACCCAGTACTTC
TRBV5-1	.	TRBJ2-2	TRBD1	CASSMTQQGAGTGELFF	TGCGCCAGCAGCATGACACAACAGGGGGCCGGGACCGGGGAGCTGTTTTTT
TRBV5-1	.	TRBJ2-3	.	CASSLIAGPSTDTQYF	TGCGCCAGCAGCTTAATCGCGGGACCTAGCACAGATACGCAGTATTTT
TRBV27	.	TRBJ1-5	.	CASSFRDSNQPQHF	TGTGCCAGCAGTTTTAGAGATAGCAATCAGCCCCAGCATTTT